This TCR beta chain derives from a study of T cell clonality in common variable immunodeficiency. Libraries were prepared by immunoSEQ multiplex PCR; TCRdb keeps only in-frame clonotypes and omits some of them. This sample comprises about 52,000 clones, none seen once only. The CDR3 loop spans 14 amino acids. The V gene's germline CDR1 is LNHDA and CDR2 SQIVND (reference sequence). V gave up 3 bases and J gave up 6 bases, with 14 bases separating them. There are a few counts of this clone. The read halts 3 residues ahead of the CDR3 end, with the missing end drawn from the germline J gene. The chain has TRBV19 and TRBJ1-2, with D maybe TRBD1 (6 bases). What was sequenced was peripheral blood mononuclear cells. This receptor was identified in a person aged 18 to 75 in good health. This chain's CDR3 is CASSMAAGVDGYTF. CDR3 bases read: TGTGCCAGTAGTATGGCGGCAGGGGTGGATGGC.